The 18 T cell receptor beta chains reported below all come from one sample, sequenced in a study of blood T cell repertoires in COVID-19. The assay was immunoSEQ multiplex PCR, and TCRdb's table has in-frame clones only and misses some. The sample lists fewer than 150,000 clones, under 85% occurring once. Sequenced sample: peripheral blood. The receptors were sampled from a human donor in a cohort sampled during active COVID-19.

J is TRBJ1-1 and V is TRBV7-6; 9 nucleotides agree with TRBD1. The V gene's germline CDR1 is SGHVS and CDR2 FNYEAQ. V shed 5 bases and J 2 bases; nucleotides not matched to a gene: 15. The CDR3 is 18 amino acids. CDR3 bases: TGTGCCAGCAGCCTTCTTACCGGGACAGGGTTTTACAACACTGAAGCTTTCTTT. This translates into CASSLLTGTGFYNTEAFF. The complete variable domain, with remaining parts taken from reference TRBV7-6 and TRBJ1-1, reads GAGVSQSPRYKVTKRGQDVALRCDPISGHVSLYWYRQALGQGPEFLTYFNYEAQQDKSGLPNDRFSAERPEGSISTLTIQRTEQRDSAMYRCASSLLTGTGFYNTEAFFGQGTRLTVV.

The chain has TRBV7-2 and TRBJ2-3, with 7 bases identical to TRBD2. CDR3 length: 15 residues. J was trimmed by 3 bases and V by 5 bases; bases with no gene match: 8. CDR1 and CDR2 (germline): SGHTA, FQGNSA. The CDR3: CASSAAAGVTDTQYF. The CDR3, as DNA: TGTGCCAGCAGCGCCGCCGCGGGGGTGACAGATACGCAGTATTTT.

The genes are TRBV4-2 and TRBJ2-3; TRBD2 agrees at 10 bases. This CDR3 has 19 amino acids. Per germline, CDR1 LGHNA and CDR2 YNFKEQ. Trimming cost V 0 bases and J 1 base; bases outside gene matches: 10. The CDR3 sequence is CASSQEFTVAGGGTDTQYF. In DNA form, the CDR3 reads TGTGCCAGCAGCCAAGAATTTACGGTAGCGGGGGGCGGCACAGATACGCAGTATTTT.

This clone was counted between two and nine times. The chain uses TRBV5-1 and TRBJ2-2; D remains unclear. The CDR3 has 14 residues. The germline gives CDR1 SGHRS, CDR2 YFSETQ. The V and J ends lost 0 bases and 6 bases respectively, with 9 bases between them. For the CDR3, the DNA is TGCGCCAGCAGCTTGGCAACGAGTCCCGGGGAGCTGTTTTTT. Its protein is CASSLATSPGELFF. The variable domain in full, completed from reference TRBV5-1 and TRBJ2-2, reads KAGVTQTPRYLIKTRGQQVTLSCSPISGHRSVSWYQQTPGQGLQFLFEYFSETQRNKGNFPGRFSGRQFSNSRSEMNVSTLELGDSALYLCASSLATSPGELFFGEGSRLTVL.

V is TRBV7-3 and J is TRBJ2-2; no clear D. The germline gives CDR1 SGHTA, CDR2 FQGTGA. Trimming removed 4 bases at V and 5 bases at J, with 8 bases between. The CDR3 spans 13 residues. The chain's CDR3 is CASSSLPTGELFF. The CDR3 region has the DNA TGTGCCAGCAGCTCCCTCCCTACCGGGGAGCTGTTTTTT.

The V call is TRBV3-1 (or the pseudogene TRBV3-2), the J call TRBJ2-1; D perhaps matches TRBD1 (5 bases). The CDR3 runs 15 residues. Trimming left V 4 bases short and J 1 base short, with 11 bases between. Germline loops: CDR1 LGHDT, CDR2 YNNKEL (reference sequence). CDR3 protein: CASSRDSGSYNEQFF. The CDR3 coding sequence is TGTGCCAGCAGCCGCGACAGTGGATCCTACAATGAGCAGTTCTTC.

V and J are TRBV7-2 and TRBJ2-1; unclear D gene. Germline CDR1 and CDR2: SGHTA and FQGNSA. CDR3 length equals 14 residues. The germline V and J ends were trimmed by 5 bases and 7 bases, with 15 bases remaining between them. CDR3 in DNA: TGTGCCAGCAGCACCTCCGGCGGTAAAAATGAGCAGTTCTTC. Residues: CASSTSGGKNEQFF. Full variable domain (remainder filled in from reference TRBV7-2 and TRBJ2-1): GAGVSQSPSNKVTEKGKDVELRCDPISGHTALYWYRQSLGQGLEFLIYFQGNSAPDKSGLPSDRFSAERTGGSVSTLTIQRTQQEDSAVYLCASSTSGGKNEQFFGPGTRLTVL.

The rearrangement uses TRBV14 and TRBJ2-3; 8 bases fit TRBD2. Per germline, CDR1 SGHDN and CDR2 FVKESK. The CDR3 is 16 amino acids. Trimming at V came to 0 bases and at J to 5 bases, leaving 7 bases not matched to a gene. The chain's CDR3 is CASSQDDGGEIDTQYF. CDR3 nucleotide sequence: TGTGCCAGCAGCCAAGATGACGGGGGGGAGATAGATACGCAGTATTTT.

The V gene is TRBV7-6, the J gene TRBJ2-5, with 10 bases that match TRBD2. Germline trimming cut 5 bases from V and 2 bases from J; bases unmatched to any gene: 5. This CDR3 comprises 15 residues. Germline V gene data show CDR1 as SGHVS and CDR2 as FNYEAQ. The CDR3, as DNA: TGTGCCAGCAGCCCCCTAGCGGGGGATCAAGAGACCCAGTACTTC. It specifies CASSPLAGDQETQYF.

The chain uses TRBV2 and TRBJ2-7; TRBD2 might be the D (6 bases). The V gene's germline CDR1 is SNHLY and CDR2 FYNNEI. The V end was cut by 7 bases, the J end by 0 bases, with 19 bases between. CDR3 size: 16 residues. In DNA form, the CDR3 reads TGTGCCAGCACCCGGGGAGGTGGGGTTGTCTCCTACGAGCAGTACTTC. Residues: CASTRGGGVVSYEQYF.

V usage is TRBV2 and J usage is TRBJ1-5; 8 bases align to TRBD1. Germline CDR1 reads SNHLY; CDR2 reads FYNNEI. Unmatched junction bases numbered 3, after V lost 6 bases and J lost 2 bases. The CDR3 has 14 residues. CDR3 coding DNA: TGTGCCAGCAGGGACAGGGTAGGCAATCAGCCCCAGCATTTT. This gives the protein CASRDRVGNQPQHF.

The table lists this clone with a few counts. V is TRBV28 and J is TRBJ2-6; TRBD2 is a possible D gene (6 bases). The CDR3 spans 18 residues. The ends were cut back, 2 bases at V and 0 bases at J, with 14 bases in the middle. The germline V gene encodes CDR1 MDHEN and CDR2 SYDVKM. Here the CDR3 DNA reads TGTGCCAGCAGTTTAGGAGGGTTATTAGCCTCTGGGGCCAACGTCCTGACTTTC. It translates to CASSLGGLLASGANVLTF.

This chain uses TRBV5-4 with TRBJ1-3; perhaps TRBD1 as D (6 bases). V was shortened by 2 bases and J by 4 bases, with 10 bases between the two germline ends. Germline CDR1 reads SGHNT; CDR2 reads YYREEE (reference sequence). This CDR3 is built from 14 residues. The CDR3 sequence is CASSFGGRGNTIYF. For the CDR3, the DNA is TGTGCCAGCAGCTTCGGGGGGCGCGGAAACACCATATATTTT.

In this sample, this clone turned up once. This rearrangement joins TRBV6-5 to TRBJ2-1, with 11 bases matching TRBD1. Germline CDR1 and CDR2: MNHEY and SVGAGI. The CDR3 totals 14 residues. The ends lost 6 bases at V and 7 bases at J; junction bases unmatched: 5. CDR3 residues: CASSRGDRGNEQFF. The CDR3 nucleotides read TGTGCCAGCAGCCGAGGGGACAGGGGGAATGAGCAGTTCTTC.

This chain connects TRBV18 to TRBJ2-3; possibly TRBD1 for D (5 bases). V was clipped by 4 bases and J by 2 bases, with 19 bases between them. Germline V gives CDR1 KGHSH, CDR2 LQKENI. The CDR3 has 17 residues. CDR3 protein: CASSLPNGQGNTDTQYF. The CDR3 nucleotides are TGTGCCAGCTCACTTCCTAACGGGCAGGGAAACACAGATACGCAGTATTTT.

This clone was found once. V and J are TRBV29-1 and TRBJ2-3, with D possibly TRBD2 on 7 matching bases. The CDR3 extends over 17 amino acids. The V gene's germline CDR1 is SQVTM and CDR2 ANQGSEA. V lost 3 bases and J lost 1, with 20 bases in between. CDR3 DNA sequence: TGCAGCGTTGATTGGGGAGGGGGAACTCCGGGCACAGATACGCAGTATTTT. Residues: CSVDWGGGTPGTDTQYF.

This clone was seen a single time. The V call is TRBV15, the J call TRBJ2-7; 7 nucleotides match TRBD2. V shed 1 base and J 2 bases; nucleotides not matched to a gene: 5. The germline CDR1 and CDR2 sequences are LNHNV and YYDKDF (reference sequence). The CDR3 spans 15 residues. CDR3 DNA sequence: TGTGCCACCAGCAGAGGGGGGGGTCGGCCCTACGAGCAGTACTTC. Protein: CATSRGGGRPYEQYF.

The J gene is TRBJ2-7, the V gene TRBV6-6; D might be TRBD1 (6 bases). V gave up 0 bases and J gave up 3 bases, with 12 bases separating them. Germline V gives CDR1 MNHNY, CDR2 SVGAGI (reference sequence). The CDR3 is made up of 15 amino acids. The CDR3 DNA reads TGTGCCAGCAGTTACTCGAAGGCACAGGGCTACGAGCAGTACTTC. This encodes CASSYSKAQGYEQYF.